This TCR beta chain was retrieved from a study of T cell responses to AZD1222 COVID-19 vaccine. Overall study context: Pooling covered second doses at about 4 or about 12 weeks. Study findings and constraints: Reports indicate that nearly half of spike-specific TCRs are directed at unmutated variant regions.

Repertoires were generated with immunoSEQ multiplex PCR, while TCRdb's copy carries only in-frame clones and drops some. The sample gives 90,000 to 110,000 clones, 88% of which show up once; more than 9% is in the top ten. To note about this clone: The antigen is undetermined.

Germline V gene lookup returns CDR1 KGHSH and CDR2 LQKENI. Trimming removed 2 bases from V and 5 bases from J, with 18 bases in between. The CDR3 is made up of 16 amino acids. This specimen was peripheral blood, taken on day 0 of AZD1222 vaccination. The sequence derives from an adult in good health. This chain uses TRBV18 with TRBJ2-5, with D tentatively TRBD2 (7 bases). The CDR3 nucleotides are TGTGCCAGCTCACCAAGCTTGCCGGGGGGCGGCGAGACCCAGTACTTC. Translating gives CASSPSLPGGGETQYF.